What follows are 20 T cell receptor beta chains derived from one specimen sequenced in a study of blood T cells in healthy people across ages (dated by TCRdb to between 2015 and 2017). Libraries were constructed by 5' RACE. The listed sequencing device is Illumina HiSeq 2500. A second PCR of roughly 6 to 11 cycles was run with a J-beta primer mix and a sample-barcoded 5' primer. The public reads were reanalyzed by TCRdb: fastp trimming at Q25, MiXCR alignment, in-frame beta chains only. Duplicate CDR3 protein sequences are folded into a single record with the most common DNA and genes. The sample records roughly 1,800,000 distinct CDR3 sequences, roughly 49% of which are singletons. Over 2% of the sample lies in the top ten. Sequenced sample: blood. These receptors came from a woman aged 40 to 50 in good health.

The chain employs TRBV6-5 and TRBJ1-1, with D perhaps matching TRBD1 (5 bases). The CDR3 contains 15 residues. The V end lost 5 bases, the J end lost 1 base, and 14 bases lay between the germline ends. Germline-derived CDR1 and CDR2 are MNHEY and SVGAGI. The CDR3 reads CASSGGGLPNTEAFF. As DNA, the CDR3 is TGTGCCAGCAGTGGGGGAGGACTGCCGAACACTGAAGCTTTCTTT.

The rearrangement joins TRBV4-2 to TRBJ2-7, with 11 bases fitting TRBD2. Germline V lookup: CDR1 LGHNA, CDR2 YNFKEQ. Trimming cost V 3 bases and J 7 bases; bases outside gene matches: 11. CDR3 length equals 16 residues. Here the CDR3 reads CASSQELAGAYNEQYF. CDR3 bases: TGTGCCAGCAGCCAGGAACTAGCGGGGGCCTACAATGAGCAGTACTTC.

The chain joins TRBV28 to TRBJ2-7, with 7 bases lining up with TRBD2. With 6 bases clipped from V and 8 bases from J, the junction kept 7 bases outside the gene matches. Germline loops: CDR1 MDHEN, CDR2 SYDVKM. The CDR3 is made up of 12 amino acids. CDR3 residues: CASSPRDYQQYF. Here the CDR3 DNA reads TGTGCCAGCAGCCCCCGGGACTATCAGCAGTACTTC.

This clonotype was seen a few times. The CDR3 here is CSVAGAGSQETQYF. CDR3 DNA: TGCAGCGTCGCAGGGGCAGGTTCGCAAGAGACCCAGTACTTC. The V gene is TRBV29-1, the J gene TRBJ2-5; a possible D gene is TRBD1 (6 bases). Between the trimmed V and J ends, which lost 6 bases and 2 bases, there was a span of 16 bases. The CDR3 totals 14 residues. CDR1 SQVTM and CDR2 ANQGSEA come from the germline V gene.

The chain combines TRBV11-2 with TRBJ2-1, with TRBD1 matching 9 bases. Germline assignment: CDR1 SGHAT and CDR2 FQNNGV. The CDR3 is made up of 16 amino acids. V dropped 1 base and J dropped 8; count of bases not matched to a gene: 9. The CDR3 loop reads CASSLAGQGRFDEQFF. CDR3 coding DNA: TGTGCCAGCAGCTTAGCGGGACAGGGAAGGTTCGATGAGCAGTTCTTC.

The chain's CDR3 is CASSLGTSGVSDTQYF. In DNA form, the CDR3 reads TGTGCCAGCAGCCTCGGGACTAGCGGGGTATCAGATACGCAGTATTTT. The chain is built from TRBV9 and TRBJ2-3; 13 bases are shared with TRBD2. V lost 4 bases and J lost 4; bases outside the gene matches: 6. The CDR3 runs to 16 residues. Germline CDR1 is SGDLS and CDR2 is YYNGEE. Full variable domain (remainder filled in from reference TRBV9 and TRBJ2-3): DSGVTQTPKHLITATGQRVTLRCSPRSGDLSVYWYQQSLDQGLQFLIQYYNGEERAKGNILERFSAQQFPDLHSELNLSSLELGDSALYFCASSLGTSGVSDTQYFGPGTRLTVL.

The V call is TRBV27, the J call TRBJ1-5; weak D call: TRBD1 (5 bases). CDR1 is MNHEY, CDR2 SMNVEV, per germline (reference sequence). This CDR3 has 15 residues. Trimming left V 5 bases short and J 1 base short, with 12 bases between. The CDR3 protein is CASSIQGGSNQPQHF. CDR3 bases: TGTGCCAGCAGTATCCAGGGTGGAAGCAATCAGCCCCAGCATTTT.

In its sample, this clonotype was seen a few times. The chain combines TRBV7-2 with TRBJ2-7; D may be TRBD1 (5 bases). Trimming took off 10 bases at V and 6 bases at J, with 19 bases between the two ends. The CDR3 is made up of 13 amino acids. The germline gives CDR1 SGHTA, CDR2 FQGNSA. The CDR3 DNA sequence: TGTGCCATAGAACAGGTCCCATCCGGCGAGCAGTACTTC. Amino acid sequence: CAIEQVPSGEQYF.

This clonotype turned up a few times. This chain uses TRBV12-3 or TRBV12-4 with TRBJ1-2; 9 positions agree with TRBD1. V lost 9 bases and J lost 6; bases outside the gene matches: 11. There are 14 residues in the CDR3. The CDR3 bases are TGTGCCAGTGGGGGCTACAGGGGGCAAAATGGCTACACCTTC. Translation: CASGGYRGQNGYTF.

The chain uses TRBV21-1 and TRBJ2-7; the listed D gene, TRBD1, was not tested against the DNA. TRBV21-1 is a pseudogene. The CDR3 spans 15 residues. The chain's CDR3 is CASSKGRAGAYEQYF. Here the CDR3 DNA reads TGTGCCAGCAGCAAAGGAAGGGCAGGGGCCTACGAGCAGTACTTC.

This clonotype was recorded a few times. The V call is TRBV20-1, the J call TRBJ2-5; 14 bases are shared with TRBD2. There are 14 residues in the CDR3. J gave up 4 bases and V 8 bases, and 6 bases lay outside the gene matches. Per the germline V gene, CDR1 is DFQATT and CDR2 is SNEGSKA (reference sequence). The CDR3 DNA follows: TGCAGTCAGACTAGCGGGGGGGCCCCAGAGACCCAGTACTTC. This codes for CSQTSGGAPETQYF.

The sample holds a few counts of this clonotype. The chain carries TRBV9 and TRBJ2-5, with 9 positions matching TRBD2. This CDR3 is 16 amino acids long. After removal of 0 bases from V and 1 base from J, the junction contained 4 bases not matched to a gene. CDR1 SGDLS and CDR2 YYNGEE come from the germline V gene. CDR3 amino acids: CASSVAETSGQETQYF. CDR3 bases: TGTGCCAGCAGCGTAGCCGAGACTAGCGGCCAAGAGACCCAGTACTTC.

The chain links TRBV20-1 to TRBJ2-7; 7 bases are shared with TRBD1. Trimming removed 4 bases from V and 6 bases from J; junction bases left unmatched: 6. The CDR3 is 12 residues long. Germline V gene lookup returns CDR1 DFQATT and CDR2 SNEGSKA (reference sequence). The CDR3 here is CSATQGFGEQYF. The DNA of the CDR3 is TGCAGTGCTACACAGGGGTTTGGCGAGCAGTACTTC.

This clonotype has just a few counts. This rearrangement joins TRBV7-2 to TRBJ2-7; 8 bases match TRBD1. Germline V lookup: CDR1 SGHTA, CDR2 FQGNSA. The junction had 4 bases not matched to a gene; V was cut back by 1 base and J by 5 bases. The length of the CDR3 is 14 residues. The CDR3 spells CASSLGDRRNEQYF. CDR3 bases: TGTGCCAGCAGCTTAGGGGACAGGCGTAACGAGCAGTACTTC. Filled out from reference TRBV7-2 and TRBJ2-7, the complete variable domain reads GAGVSQSPSNKVTEKGKDVELRCDPISGHTALYWYRQSLGQGLEFLIYFQGNSAPDKSGLPSDRFSAERTGGSVSTLTIQRTQQEDSAVYLCASSLGDRRNEQYFGPGTRLTVT.

A few counts support this clonotype. The chain carries TRBV10-3 and TRBJ2-4, with 8 nucleotides matching TRBD2. V trimming: 0 bases; J trimming: 5 bases; junction bases outside the gene matches: 9. This CDR3 spans 17 amino acids. CDR1 and CDR2 from the germline V gene are ENHRY and SYGVKD. This chain's CDR3 is CAISESLAGGVQNIQYF. CDR3 coding DNA: TGTGCCATCAGTGAGTCGTTGGCGGGGGGAGTACAAAACATTCAGTACTTC.

The gene calls are TRBV2 and TRBJ1-4; possible D gene TRBD1, 6 bases. Trimming took 7 bases from V and 0 from J, leaving 12 bases between them. Germline assignment: CDR1 SNHLY and CDR2 FYNNEI. This CDR3 is built from 15 residues. The CDR3 DNA reads as TGTGCCAGCACCCAGGGGTTTGCAACTAATGAAAAACTGTTTTTT. Residues: CASTQGFATNEKLFF.

As concerns this clonotype: A read error may produce the germline difference seen at one junction end. The chain recombines TRBV4-3 with TRBJ1-1; D possibly corresponds to TRBD1 (5 bases). The CDR3 runs 13 residues. The germline V gene has CDR1 LGHNA and CDR2 YSLEER. CDR3 amino acids: CTSSQGALGNAFF. DNA of the CDR3: TGCACCAGCAGCCAAGGGGCCCTGGGGAATGCTTTCTTT.

This chain uses TRBV4-1 with TRBJ2-1, with D possibly matching TRBD2 (7 bases). The germline V gene encodes CDR1 MGHRA and CDR2 YSYEKL. The V end lost 0 bases, the J end lost 5 bases, and 17 bases lay between the germline ends. This CDR3 is built from 17 residues. The CDR3 nucleotides are TGCGCCAGCAGCCAAGATCCTGCGGGGGCCCTTAACAATGAGCAGTTCTTC. The encoded protein is CASSQDPAGALNNEQFF.

The CDR3 bases are TGTGCCAGCAGCACCAGACAGGATAATTCACCCCTCCACTTT. It specifies CASSTRQDNSPLHF. This chain links TRBV9 with TRBJ1-6, with D tentatively TRBD1 (6 bases). V lost 4 bases, J lost 5 bases, and 10 bases lay in between. CDR1 and CDR2 from the germline V gene are SGDLS and YYNGEE. This CDR3 has 14 amino acids. The whole variable domain, remainder taken from reference TRBV9 and TRBJ1-6, is DSGVTQTPKHLITATGQRVTLRCSPRSGDLSVYWYQQSLDQGLQFLIQYYNGEERAKGNILERFSAQQFPDLHSELNLSSLELGDSALYFCASSTRQDNSPLHFGNGTRLTVT.

The chain combines TRBV5-4 with TRBJ2-5; unclear D gene. V lost 0 bases, J lost 3 bases, and 9 bases lay in between. The CDR3 runs to 14 residues. Per the germline V gene, CDR1 is SGHNT and CDR2 is YYREEE (reference sequence). The CDR3 sequence: CASSLGWLEETQYF. Here the CDR3 DNA reads TGTGCCAGCAGCTTGGGCTGGCTGGAAGAGACCCAGTACTTC. The full variable domain, completed using reference TRBV5-4 and TRBJ2-5, is ETGVTQSPTHLIKTRGQQVTLRCSSQSGHNTVSWYQQALGQGPQFIFQYYREEENGRGNFPPRFSGLQFPNYSSELNVNALELDDSALYLCASSLGWLEETQYFGPGTRLLVL.